A selection of T cell receptor beta chains follows, all from one sample in a study of read filtering for tumor transcriptome and immune sequencing. TCRdb fed the reads into MiXCR, producing one record per CDR3 protein. Of around 130,000 distinct CDR3 sequences detected, 10% to 15% appear once; the ten largest clones hold 9.5% to 12%. The sample comprised a population of CD138-negative cells sorted from bone marrow. These receptors came from a donor at least 40 years old with multiple myeloma. Each CDR3 is given with its conserved first and last residue. D genes are given only for firm matches. Size values are once, few and many counts, or a class for expanded clones, and some rows have none.

clone size	V gene	D gene	J gene	CDR3 protein	CDR3 DNA
.	TRBV19	.	TRBJ2-1	CASSTRPQRNGQFF	TGTGCCAGCAGTACCCGACCCCAGCGGAATGGGCAGTTCTTC
many	TRBV7-9	.	TRBJ2-3	CASSLEGGMRMDTQYF	TGTGCCAGCAGCTTAGAAGGCGGTATGCGAATGGATACGCAGTATTTT
many	TRBV7-2	TRBD2	TRBJ2-3	CASSPQSGLAGGLIDTQYF	TGTGCCAGCAGCCCTCAATCGGGACTAGCGGGAGGGCTGATAGATACGCAGTATTTT
many	TRBV5-1	.	TRBJ2-5	CASRADDETQYF	TGCGCCAGCAGGGCGGACGATGAGACCCAGTACTTC
many	TRBV6-5	.	TRBJ2-1	CASSYPNEQFF	TGTGCCAGCAGTTATCCTAATGAGCAGTTCTTC
many	TRBV29-1	.	TRBJ2-3	CSVEQGSTDTQYF	TGCAGCGTTGAACAGGGAAGCACAGATACGCAGTATTTT
.	TRBV3-1	.	TRBJ2-2	CASRRGNTGELFF	TGTGCCAGCAGAAGGGGGAACACCGGGGAGCTGTTTTTT
many	TRBV5-1	.	TRBJ1-1	CASSLWGEVGEAFF	TGCGCCAGCAGCCTCTGGGGGGAAGTCGGCGAAGCTTTCTTT
.	TRBV23-1	.	TRBJ2-1	CASSLDRSSYNEQFF	TGCGCCAGCAGTCTCGACAGGAGCTCCTACAATGAGCAGTTCTTC
few	TRBV18	TRBD1	TRBJ2-6	CASSPGTGDPGANVLTF	TGTGCCAGCTCACCCGGGACAGGGGACCCTGGGGCCAACGTCCTGACTTTC
few	TRBV4-2	.	TRBJ2-7	CASSQERRAEDRWATSSYKQYF	TGTGCCAGCAGCCAAGAAAGGAGGGCGGAGGACAGGTGGGCGACTAGCTCCTACAAGCAGTACTTC
many	TRBV12-3/TRBV12-4	.	TRBJ2-1	CASRQASSPYNEQFF	TGTGCCAGCAGACAAGCGTCGTCCCCCTACAATGAGCAGTTCTTC
many	TRBV4-1	TRBD2	TRBJ2-3	CASLIAGVEDTQYF	TGCGCCAGCTTAATAGCGGGAGTAGAAGATACGCAGTATTTT
many	TRBV2	TRBD2	TRBJ2-3	CASAPGLAGADTQYF	TGTGCCAGCGCCCCGGGACTAGCGGGAGCAGATACGCAGTATTTT
many	TRBV20-1	.	TRBJ1-5	CSAVRDPNQPQHF	TGCAGTGCGGTCCGGGACCCAAATCAGCCCCAGCATTTT
.	TRBV19	.	TRBJ2-2	CASRRSGSGELFF	TGTGCCAGTAGGCGAAGCGGGTCCGGGGAGCTGTTTTTT
many	TRBV6-1	.	TRBJ2-1	CASIPDGYNEQFF	TGTGCCAGCATTCCGGACGGATACAATGAGCAGTTCTTC
few	TRBV7-2	.	TRBJ2-1	CASSLVRWEASYKEQFF	TGTGCCAGCAGCTTAGTTAGGTGGGAGGCCTCCTACAAGGAGCAGTTCTTC
many	TRBV20-1	.	TRBJ2-3	CSAHGGGTARDTQYF	TGCAGTGCACATGGGGGCGGGACCGCGAGAGATACGCAGTATTTT
many	TRBV7-2	.	TRBJ2-1	CASSLALNEQFF	TGTGCCAGCAGCTTAGCGCTTAATGAGCAGTTCTTC
many	TRBV12-3/TRBV12-4	TRBD1	TRBJ1-1	CASSSRTGHTEAFF	TGTGCCAGCAGTTCCCGGACAGGGCACACTGAAGCTTTCTTT
many	TRBV7-2	TRBD1	TRBJ2-1	CTSSFIQGARDEQFF	TGTACCAGCAGCTTTATCCAGGGGGCGCGGGATGAGCAGTTCTTC
many	TRBV6-2/TRBV6-3	TRBD2	TRBJ2-5	CASGRGLGDRTQYF	TGTGCCAGCGGTCGTGGACTAGGGGACCGGACCCAGTACTTC
.	TRBV27	.	TRBJ2-7	CASRRMGTLYEQYF	TGTGCCAGCAGGAGGATGGGGACTTTATACGAGCAGTACTTC
many	TRBV5-8	.	TRBJ2-3	CASSFPTPAGTDTQYF	TGTGCCAGCAGCTTTCCGACTCCCGCAGGCACAGATACGCAGTATTTT
many	TRBV7-3	.	TRBJ2-1	CASRPGDANEQFF	TGTGCCAGCAGGCCGGGGGACGCCAATGAGCAGTTCTTC
many	TRBV5-6	.	TRBJ2-2	CASSLLTGELFF	TGTGCCAGCAGCTTACTGACCGGGGAGCTGTTTTTT
few	TRBV18	.	TRBJ2-5	CASPPIYGEVETQYF	TGTGCCAGCCCACCAATATACGGGGAGGTGGAGACCCAGTACTTC
few	TRBV12-3/TRBV12-4	TRBD1	TRBJ2-2	CASSPGTGGAGELFF	TGTGCCAGCAGCCCCGGGACAGGGGGTGCCGGGGAGCTGTTTTTT
many	TRBV11-1	.	TRBJ2-1	CASSFPPQGGNEQFF	TGTGCCAGCAGCTTTCCGCCCCAGGGTGGCAATGAGCAGTTCTTC
many	TRBV20-1	.	TRBJ2-7	CSVWDTSYEQYF	TGCAGTGTTTGGGACACCTCCTACGAGCAGTACTTC
many	TRBV20-1	.	TRBJ1-5	CSARSPGHNSNQPQHF	TGCAGTGCTAGGTCACCGGGACACAATAGCAATCAGCCCCAGCATTTT
few	TRBV7-2	TRBD2	TRBJ2-2	CASSLGLAGGNTGELFF	TGTGCCAGCAGCTTGGGGCTAGCGGGAGGGAACACCGGGGAGCTGTTTTTT
many	TRBV9	.	TRBJ1-1	CASSPPANRGTEAFF	TGTGCCAGCAGCCCACCGGCAAATCGAGGGACTGAAGCTTTCTTT
many	TRBV5-1	TRBD2	TRBJ2-2	CASTLRAGDHTGELFF	TGCGCCAGCACCCTGAGGGCGGGAGACCACACCGGGGAGCTGTTTTTT
many	TRBV20-1	.	TRBJ1-2	CSASPGTDNYGYTF	TGCAGTGCTAGTCCTGGAACGGATAACTATGGCTACACCTTC
few	TRBV20-1	TRBD1	TRBJ2-7	CSARFLEDRASYEQYF	TGCAGTGCTAGATTTTTGGAGGACAGGGCTTCCTACGAGCAGTACTTC
many	TRBV2	.	TRBJ2-2	CASSEGTSDTGELFF	TGTGCCAGCAGTGAAGGGACATCCGACACCGGGGAGCTGTTTTTT
many	TRBV12-3/TRBV12-4	.	TRBJ2-1	CASTPGWGHLHNEQFF	TGTGCCAGCACCCCCGGATGGGGACACCTTCACAATGAGCAGTTCTTC
few	TRBV6-5	.	TRBJ1-1	CASSSSVERTVNTEAFF	TGTGCCAGCAGTTCCTCCGTAGAACGAACCGTGAACACTGAAGCTTTCTTT
.	TRBV19	.	TRBJ1-1	CASSIGGNTEAFF	TGTGCCAGTAGTATCGGGGGAAACACTGAAGCTTTCTTT
many	TRBV29-1	TRBD1	TRBJ2-3	CSVEAVQGNTQYF	TGCAGCGTTGAAGCGGTACAGGGGAATACGCAGTATTTT
many	TRBV7-3	TRBD2	TRBJ2-1	CASSLGLAGLGNEQFF	TGTGCCAGCAGCCTAGGACTAGCGGGCCTGGGGAATGAGCAGTTCTTC
many	TRBV10-2	TRBD1	TRBJ1-2	CASRVTGGAGYGYTF	TGCGCCAGCAGAGTGACAGGGGGCGCAGGCTATGGCTACACCTTC
many	TRBV11-2	.	TRBJ2-2	CASSLGSGNVNTGELFF	TGTGCCAGCAGCTTAGGTTCCGGGAACGTGAACACCGGGGAGCTGTTTTTT
many	TRBV6-6	.	TRBJ2-7	CASRPDSYEQYF	TGTGCCAGCAGACCCGACTCCTACGAGCAGTACTTC
many	TRBV29-1	.	TRBJ2-1	CSVVGRERSEQFF	TGCAGCGTTGTTGGCAGGGAAAGGAGTGAGCAGTTCTTC
many	TRBV20-1	TRBD2	TRBJ2-1	CSANRRERKEQFF	TGCAGCGCAAACAGGCGGGAGCGTAAGGAGCAGTTCTTC